The 25 T cell receptor beta chains presented below share a single source sample, sequenced in a study of shared clonotypes between healthy human individuals. Sequencing was performed with immunoSEQ multiplex PCR; in TCRdb, only in-frame clones are kept and a portion is missing. The sample holds approximately 2,000,000 clones, around 93% seen once. Material: naive CD4+ T cells from PBMCs. Indicated subset: CD45RA+ positively selected. Receptors were obtained from a man aged 18 to 30 in good health. Some clones in this sample may be carry-over from other donors' samples.

The J gene is TRBJ2-1, the V gene TRBV5-1; maybe TRBD2 (6 bases). Trimming took off 4 bases at V and 3 bases at J, with 14 bases between the two ends. This CDR3 spans 15 amino acids. Germline V gene data show CDR1 as SGHRS and CDR2 as YFSETQ. The DNA for the CDR3 is TGCGCCAGCAGCCGCTCCCAGGGAGGCTACAATGAGCAGTTCTTC. Protein sequence: CASSRSQGGYNEQFF. Looking up the rest from reference TRBV5-1 and TRBJ2-1 gives the full variable domain: KAGVTQTPRYLIKTRGQQVTLSCSPISGHRSVSWYQQTPGQGLQFLFEYFSETQRNKGNFPGRFSGRQFSNSRSEMNVSTLELGDSALYLCASSRSQGGYNEQFFGPGTRLTVL.

This clone was observed once. The V call is TRBV7-9, the J call TRBJ2-1, with 14 bases matching TRBD2. CDR3 length: 17 residues. Germline-derived CDR1 and CDR2 are SEHNR and FQNEAQ (reference sequence). The trim removed 5 bases at V and 0 bases at J, leaving 3 bases unmatched. Here the CDR3 reads CASSRTSGRTSYNEQFF. CDR3 bases: TGTGCCAGCAGCCGGACTAGCGGGAGGACCTCCTACAATGAGCAGTTCTTC.

This clone has just one count. This same CDR3 is encoded by further DNA sequences in the sample. The chain uses TRBV7-9 and TRBJ2-1, with TRBD2 as a possible D gene (6 bases). The V end was cut by 0 bases, the J end by 4 bases, with 7 bases between. The germline V gene encodes CDR1 SEHNR and CDR2 FQNEAQ (reference sequence). This CDR3 region has 14 residues. As DNA, the CDR3 is TGTGCCAGCAGCTTAGCTCGGGAGTACAATGAGCAGTTCTTC. It yields the protein CASSLAREYNEQFF.

The rearrangement links TRBV30 to TRBJ2-7; 10 bases match TRBD2. Trimming took 0 bases from V and 1 from J; bases not matched to a gene: 9. CDR1 is GTSNPN, CDR2 SVGIG, per germline (reference sequence). CDR3 size: 17 residues. CDR3 nucleotides: TGTGCCTGGAGTGTTGGATATTCTAGCGGGAGATCCTACGAGCAGTACTTC. Protein: CAWSVGYSSGRSYEQYF.

The chain joins TRBV7-9 to TRBJ1-1; a possible D gene is TRBD1 (5 bases). V was pared by 6 bases and J by 0 bases, with 8 bases between. The CDR3 runs 13 residues. The germline V gene encodes CDR1 SEHNR and CDR2 FQNEAQ (reference sequence). CDR3 in amino acids: CASRTELNTEAFF. Here the CDR3 DNA reads TGTGCCAGCAGGACAGAGCTGAACACTGAAGCTTTCTTT.

This rearrangement joins TRBV10-1 to TRBJ2-3, with 7 positions matching TRBD2. This CDR3 has 13 residues. Trimming took 2 bases from V and 11 from J; bases not matched to a gene: 7. Looked up from germline, CDR1 is WNHNN and CDR2 is SYGVQD (reference sequence). DNA of the CDR3: TGCGCCAGCAGTGAGATAGTAGCGGGCCTGCAGTATTTT. Encoded protein: CASSEIVAGLQYF.

The rearrangement uses TRBV14 and TRBJ1-5; 7 positions match TRBD1. CDR3 length equals 15 residues. In germline, CDR1 is SGHDN, CDR2 FVKESK. V dropped 4 bases and J dropped 9; count of bases not matched to a gene: 12. Here the CDR3 DNA reads TGTGCCAGCAGCCGCGGAACAGGGGCCGGTTGGCCCCAGCATTTT. This encodes CASSRGTGAGWPQHF.

Details on this clone: The same CDR3 also results from other DNA sequences found in this sample. This chain joins TRBV5-1 and TRBJ1-4, with TRBD1 matching over 7 bases. Looked up from germline, CDR1 is SGHRS and CDR2 is YFSETQ. Trimming took 2 bases from V and 5 from J; bases not matched to a gene: 3. CDR3 size: 14 residues. CDR3 in DNA: TGCGCCAGCAGCTTACAGGGGCTAAATGAAAAACTGTTTTTT. Residues: CASSLQGLNEKLFF.

The V and J genes are TRBV27 and TRBJ1-5; no firm D call. Germline CDR1 MNHEY, CDR2 SMNVEV (reference sequence). This CDR3 region has 13 residues. Deletions cut 3 bases from V and 7 bases from J, with 10 bases between. The CDR3 nucleotides read TGTGCCAGCAGTTTGAGCAGGCACCAGCCCCAGCATTTT. Its protein product is CASSLSRHQPQHF.

Worth noting for this clone: Other DNA sequences in this specimen translate into the identical CDR3. This sequence joins TRBV28 and TRBJ1-2; no firm D call. The CDR3 is 13 amino acids. V was cut by 6 bases and J by 10 bases, with 18 bases left in between. In germline, CDR1 is MDHEN, CDR2 SYDVKM. Written as DNA, the CDR3 is TGTGCCAGCAGGTCCCGCGTTGGAGGTGTCTACACCTTC. It encodes CASRSRVGGVYTF.

The chain uses TRBV15 and TRBJ2-5, with a possible D match to TRBD2 (5 bases). Per the germline V gene, CDR1 is LNHNV and CDR2 is YYDKDF (reference sequence). The CDR3 totals 15 residues. V was shortened by 0 bases and J by 4 bases, with 12 bases between the two germline ends. Here the CDR3 reads CATSRDRSRGETQYF. The CDR3 bases are TGTGCCACCAGCAGAGATCGATCCCGGGGAGAGACCCAGTACTTC.

The chain has TRBV9 and TRBJ2-1; TRBD2 matches at 12 bases. Unmatched junction bases numbered 1, after V lost 0 bases and J lost 0 bases. CDR3 length: 17 residues. The germline V gene encodes CDR1 SGDLS and CDR2 YYNGEE. The CDR3 reads CASSVATSGSSYNEQFF. The CDR3 DNA sequence: TGTGCCAGCAGCGTAGCGACTAGCGGGAGCTCCTACAATGAGCAGTTCTTC. The variable domain in full, with the rest retrieved from reference TRBV9 and TRBJ2-1, is DSGVTQTPKHLITATGQRVTLRCSPRSGDLSVYWYQQSLDQGLQFLIQYYNGEERAKGNILERFSAQQFPDLHSELNLSSLELGDSALYFCASSVATSGSSYNEQFFGPGTRLTVL.

This clone has more than one count but fewer than ten. V gene TRBV30 combines with J gene TRBJ1-3; D is unresolved. The germline V and J ends were trimmed by 2 bases and 3 bases, with 8 bases remaining between them. Germline CDR1 reads GTSNPN; CDR2 reads SVGIG (reference sequence). The CDR3 is 13 amino acids. The CDR3 is CAWSPNNGNTIYF. Here the CDR3 DNA reads TGTGCCTGGAGTCCGAATAATGGAAACACCATATATTTT.

The V and J genes are TRBV4-1 and TRBJ2-7; D remains unclear. Trimming took off 3 bases at V and 4 bases at J, with 13 bases between the two ends. The V gene's germline CDR1 is MGHRA and CDR2 YSYEKL. This CDR3 contains 14 residues. For the CDR3, the DNA is TGCGCCAGCAGCCAGAGGCCGGACGATTACGAGCAGTACTTC. It is translated as CASSQRPDDYEQYF.

The chain links TRBV7-6 to TRBJ2-7; 8 bases match TRBD1. Trimming removed 5 bases from V and 3 bases from J; junction bases left unmatched: 6. From germline, CDR1 is SGHVS and CDR2 FNYEAQ. The CDR3 loop spans 14 amino acids. CDR3 region: CASSPRTGLYEQYF. The CDR3, as DNA: TGTGCCAGCAGCCCCCGGACAGGGCTCTACGAGCAGTACTTC.

This clone was counted only a few times. Other DNA sequences in the sample encode the same CDR3. This chain joins TRBV2 and TRBJ2-7; TRBD1 agrees at 7 bases. Trimming cost V 2 bases and J 2 bases; bases outside gene matches: 3. This CDR3 region has 14 residues. The germline CDR1 and CDR2 sequences are SNHLY and FYNNEI. The CDR3 loop reads CASSEQGVTYEQYF. DNA for the CDR3: TGTGCCAGCAGTGAACAGGGGGTCACCTACGAGCAGTACTTC.

The V gene is TRBV28, the J gene TRBJ1-3, with D possibly TRBD1 on 5 matching bases. CDR3 length equals 15 residues. Germline V gives CDR1 MDHEN, CDR2 SYDVKM. With 3 bases removed from V and 6 bases from J, the gap between germline ends came to 15 bases. As DNA, the CDR3 is TGTGCCAGCAGTTTCGGCGGGGGATTGGCAAACACCATATATTTT. It is translated as CASSFGGGLANTIYF.

V gene TRBV7-6 combines with J gene TRBJ1-3; D is perhaps TRBD1 (5 bases). Germline V lookup: CDR1 SGHVS, CDR2 FNYEAQ. V was cut by 5 bases and J by 5 bases, with 16 bases left in between. The CDR3 totals 15 residues. The CDR3 DNA sequence: TGTGCCAGCAGCCCCCCCGGGGGTGGAAGAAACACCATATATTTT. Its translation is CASSPPGGGRNTIYF.

Note on this clone: Other DNA sequences from this sample encode an identical CDR3 as well. The V and J genes are TRBV5-1 and TRBJ1-2; D is undetermined. V lost 0 bases, J lost 8 bases, and 8 bases lay in between. This CDR3 comprises 12 residues. The germline V gene has CDR1 SGHRS and CDR2 YFSETQ. The CDR3 reads CASSLAGPGYTF. CDR3 nucleotides: TGCGCCAGCAGCTTGGCCGGGCCGGGCTACACCTTC.

The rearrangement links TRBV7-2 to TRBJ2-5; D remains ambiguous. V was cut by 5 bases and J by 5 bases, with 12 bases left in between. This CDR3 region has 13 residues. Looked up from germline, CDR1 is SGHTA and CDR2 is FQGNSA. CDR3 loop: CASSNPLPETQYF. CDR3 coding DNA: TGTGCCAGCAGCAACCCGCTGCCTGAGACCCAGTACTTC.

This clone was recorded a few times. The chain uses TRBV28 and TRBJ1-5, with D hard to call. The germline CDR1 and CDR2 sequences are MDHEN and SYDVKM. CDR3 length: 12 residues. Trimming left V 6 bases short and J 5 bases short, with 8 bases between. This chain's CDR3 is CASRASDQPQHF. DNA for the CDR3: TGTGCCAGCAGAGCATCTGATCAGCCCCAGCATTTT.

The V and J genes are TRBV14 and TRBJ2-3, with D hard to call. With 4 bases removed from V and 0 bases from J, the gap between germline ends came to 11 bases. Germline-derived CDR1 and CDR2 are SGHDN and FVKESK. The CDR3 has 15 amino acids. CDR3 DNA: TGTGCCAGCAGCCTGACAAGCCCTAGCACAGATACGCAGTATTTT. Protein sequence: CASSLTSPSTDTQYF.

This chain connects TRBV5-1 to TRBJ2-5; D may correspond to TRBD1 or TRBD2 (5 bases each). Trimming took off 0 bases at V and 5 bases at J, with 17 bases between the two ends. The CDR3 contains 16 residues. Per germline, CDR1 SGHRS and CDR2 YFSETQ. CDR3 region: CASSLALGVGQETQYF. The CDR3 DNA sequence: TGCGCCAGCAGCTTGGCCCTGGGGGTGGGCCAGGAGACCCAGTACTTC. Based on the CDR3 plus reference TRBV5-1 and TRBJ2-5, the full variable domain is KAGVTQTPRYLIKTRGQQVTLSCSPISGHRSVSWYQQTPGQGLQFLFEYFSETQRNKGNFPGRFSGRQFSNSRSEMNVSTLELGDSALYLCASSLALGVGQETQYFGPGTRLLVL.

V is TRBV27 and J is TRBJ1-2; D perhaps matches TRBD1 (5 bases). The V gene lost 5 bases and the J gene lost 10 bases, with 14 bases spanning the gap. Germline V CDR1 and CDR2: MNHEY, SMNVEV (reference sequence). The CDR3 is 12 amino acids. The DNA for the CDR3 is TGTGCCAGCAGTCGGGGGGGGAGCGACTACACCTTC. It codes for CASSRGGSDYTF.

V and J are TRBV7-9 and TRBJ1-4; D perhaps matches TRBD1 (6 bases). The CDR3 is 14 amino acids. Trimming left V 4 bases short and J 7 bases short, with 13 bases between. Germline lookup yields CDR1 SEHNR and CDR2 FQNEAQ (reference sequence). The CDR3 nucleotides read TGTGCCAGCAGCTACTGGGGGGCTGGTGAAAAACTGTTTTTT. Its protein product is CASSYWGAGEKLFF.